This T cell receptor (beta chain) was recovered during a study of radiation and T cells in renal cell carcinoma. Remarks on this clone: What it binds is not known.

Points from the study as a whole: From baseline, blood top tumor clonotypes peaked at 2 weeks post-radiation.

Assay used: immunoSEQ multiplex PCR; TCRdb lists only in-frame clones, some missing. Among around 170,000 clones listed, around 89% were seen once. The V end lost 8 bases, the J end lost 5 bases, and 20 bases lay between the germline ends. The CDR3 loop spans 15 amino acids. Germline lookup yields CDR1 SNHLY and CDR2 FYNNEI. Time point denoted: blood 4 weeks post-SBRT, at nephrectomy. Treatment defined: 15 Gy SBRT to primary tumor, nephrectomy 4 weeks later. Nephrectomy followed 15 Gy stereotactic body radiation by 4 weeks. After SBRT, blood was collected at 2 and 4 weeks, plus baseline. This chain links TRBV2 with TRBJ2-3, with a possible D match to TRBD2 (6 bases). This clonotype was obtained from a woman between 45 and 60 years old with renal cell carcinoma. The specimen comprised blood, sampled from a patient whose treatment included radiotherapy and nephrectomy. The CDR3 spells CASLRLVRELDTQYF. Here the CDR3 DNA reads TGTGCCAGCCTCAGACTAGTCCGGGAGTTAGATACGCAGTATTTT.